This is a list of T cell receptor beta chains from one sample in a study of blood T cell repertoires in COVID-19. Libraries were prepared by immunoSEQ multiplex PCR; TCRdb keeps only in-frame clonotypes and omits some of them. The sample includes 100,000 to 130,000 clones, roughly 84% of them seen just once. The source material was peripheral blood. Every receptor here comes from a human donor in a cohort sampled during active COVID-19. CDR3s leave out the opening cysteine and the closing phenylalanine or tryptophan.

V,J,CDR3
TRBV18,TRBJ1-3,ASSPGQSSGNTIY
TRBV7-2,TRBJ1-5,ASSLTGNQPQH
TRBV11-2,TRBJ1-6,ASSDPNRQGPNSPLH
TRBV24-1,TRBJ2-5,ATSDWAGNQETQY
TRBV27,TRBJ2-1,ASSGAGGVRNEQF
TRBV7-2,TRBJ2-1,ASSLGTAVVDEQF
TRBV28,TRBJ1-1,ASSLIFSRVNTEAF
TRBV3-1/TRBV3-2,TRBJ2-5,ASREVGMKETQY
TRBV4-3,TRBJ1-1,ASSLGAGAMNTEAF
TRBV2,TRBJ1-4,ASSEDRGREKLF
TRBV10-2,TRBJ1-2,ASSAGVNYGYT
TRBV7-9,TRBJ1-1,ASSRGQGRDTEAF
TRBV7-2,TRBJ2-3,ASSLAWETADTQY
TRBV19,TRBJ2-3,ASSIQAGFTDTQY
TRBV5-1,TRBJ2-2,ASSLWTANTGELF
TRBV19,TRBJ1-5,ASSVFGAGSNQPQH
TRBV2,TRBJ1-1,ASRGTGVHTEAF
TRBV13,TRBJ2-1,ASRAGQGTYNEQF